Each of the 7 T cell receptor beta chains below was sequenced from the same sample in a study of blood T cell repertoires in COVID-19 (dated by TCRdb to about 2020). The library was produced with the immunoSEQ multiplex PCR assay. As stored in TCRdb, this immuneACCESS dataset retains in-frame rearrangements with V and J assigned. A fraction of the clones does not appear; measured against another copy, unresolved V genes explain less than half of the discrepancy, and the remainder lacks a known reason. The sample table lists 200,000 to 250,000 clones, around 80% of them with a count of one. Approximately 6% of the sample is held by the ten biggest clonotypes. Sequenced sample: peripheral blood. These receptors all stem from a woman in her 70s with acute or convalescent COVID-19.

There are a few counts of this clone. The chain employs TRBV18 and TRBJ1-6; tentative D call: TRBD1 (5 bases). The V and J ends lost 6 bases and 5 bases respectively, with 17 bases between them. This CDR3 region has 16 residues. Germline CDR1 is KGHSH and CDR2 is LQKENI. The CDR3 loop is CASSQNRLRNNSPLHF. The CDR3 coding sequence is TGTGCCAGCTCCCAAAACAGGCTACGCAATAATTCACCCCTCCACTTT.

The CDR3 DNA reads as TGTGCCAGCAGCTTCTACTTACAAGAGACCCAGTACTTC. The encoded protein is CASSFYLQETQYF. V usage is TRBV7-2 and J usage is TRBJ2-5; no definite D call. The CDR3 consists of 13 residues. Trimming shortened V by 3 bases and J by 2 bases, and 7 bases separated the two germline ends. Germline lookup yields CDR1 SGHTA and CDR2 FQGNSA.

The chain carries TRBV19 and TRBJ2-1; D not certain. The CDR3 runs to 15 residues. CDR1 LNHDA and CDR2 SQIVND come from the germline V gene (reference sequence). V gave up 4 bases and J gave up 3 bases, with 13 bases separating them. This CDR3 is CASSTSLRLYNEQFF. The CDR3 DNA sequence: TGTGCCAGTAGTACTAGTCTGCGGCTCTACAATGAGCAGTTCTTC.

Concerning this clone: Within the sample, other DNA sequences also encode this same CDR3. This chain's CDR3 is CASSPGGSYNEQFF. CDR3 coding DNA: TGCGCCAGCAGCCCCGGGGGATCCTACAATGAGCAGTTCTTC. The genes are TRBV5-1 and TRBJ2-1; TRBD2 might be the D (6 bases). CDR1 is SGHRS and CDR2 is YFSETQ in the germline V gene. The CDR3 spans 14 residues. V was cut by 4 bases and J by 1 base, with 9 bases left in between.

With regard to this clone: The same CDR3 arises from other DNA sequences in this sample as well. The V gene is TRBV29-1, the J gene TRBJ2-5; possibly TRBD2 for D (6 bases). V gave up 4 bases and J gave up 2 bases, with 8 bases separating them. In germline, CDR1 is SQVTM, CDR2 ANQGSEA. The CDR3 contains 12 residues. CDR3 DNA sequence: TGCAGCGTTGCCGGGGGACAAGAGACCCAGTACTTC. Amino acid sequence: CSVAGGQETQYF.

The gene calls are TRBV5-4 and TRBJ2-7, with D possibly being TRBD2 (5 bases). The germline gives CDR1 SGHNT, CDR2 YYREEE (reference sequence). The V gene lost 3 bases and the J gene lost 4 bases, with 14 bases spanning the gap. The CDR3 has 14 amino acids. The CDR3 DNA reads TGTGCCAGCAGCTCCCCTAGCCCCGTTTACGAGCAGTACTTC. Protein: CASSSPSPVYEQYF. Based on the CDR3 plus reference TRBV5-4 and TRBJ2-7, the full variable domain is ETGVTQSPTHLIKTRGQQVTLRCSSQSGHNTVSWYQQALGQGPQFIFQYYREEENGRGNFPPRFSGLQFPNYSSELNVNALELDDSALYLCASSSPSPVYEQYFGPGTRLTVT.

The J gene is TRBJ1-3, the V gene TRBV11-2, with D unresolved. Trimming removed 3 bases from V and 1 base from J, with 4 bases in between. This CDR3 spans 13 amino acids. The V gene's germline CDR1 is SGHAT and CDR2 FQNNGV. CDR3 in amino acids: CASSFSSGNTIYF. CDR3 in DNA: TGTGCCAGCAGCTTTAGTTCTGGAAACACCATATATTTT.